This T cell receptor beta chain was sequenced during a study of vaccination and CD4 T cells after COVID-19 (dated by TCRdb to between 2021 and 2023). Regarding the complete study: Convalescent patients had a positive SARS-CoV-2 result on nasal swab PCR, and of these patients, several had mild disease and one had severe disease. Post-COVID blood samples were collected from convalescent patients a median of approximately 100 days after diagnosis, with a range of roughly 30 to 161 days. As controls, cultures received a CEFX viral epitope pool (the positive control), an HIV-1 Nef peptide pool (the negative control), or no peptide at all. In the convalescent cohort there were six males and four females, among whom were two Hispanic individuals, seven Caucasians, two Asians and one multiracial person. Participants got two doses of the Pfizer-BioNTech BNT162b2 vaccine (n=8) or two doses of the Moderna mRNA-1273 vaccine (n=2). In ten to eleven COVID-19 convalescent patients and a handful of infection-naive healthy vaccine recipients, the spike-specific CD4+ TCR repertoire before mRNA vaccination was compared with the repertoire after mRNA vaccination. Overlapping spike peptide pools from SARS-CoV-2 and from the common cold coronaviruses HCoV-NL63, HCoV-OC43 and HCoV-229E were used as culture stimuli. Post-vaccine blood samples were collected a median of approximately eleven weeks after the second vaccine dose, ranging from 14 to 241 days. General findings and caveats noted by the study authors: Of the vaccine-specific clones found in convalescent patients, nearly all (304 of 307) were mono-reactive for SARS-CoV-2 spike instead of being cross-reactive with common cold coronaviruses. The median count of SARS-CoV-2-reactive clonotypes went up from 20 to 25 after infection to roughly 38 after vaccination, although the change was not significant. The number of convalescent patients in the study was relatively small, and the study did not examine early timepoints following natural infection. Among convalescent patients, a median approximately 88% of the SARS-CoV-2-reactive clones seen after vaccination appeared only after vaccination, which suggests priming specific to the vaccine.

This clonotype showed up just once. No cognate antigen has been identified for it. The sample holds no much larger clone one base away, and base qualities are not on file. A lone read offers only weak evidence. The treatment or condition label of this sample denotes: approximately 10-day PBMC culture with coronavirus spike peptide pools or control peptides (ViraFEST assay). The study used the ViraFEST assay, which expanded antigen-specific T cells with peptide pools and then identified expanded clonotypes by TCR sequencing. The convalescent patients' positive SARS-CoV-2 PCR tests fell between March and December 2020, which was before the Alpha, Beta and Delta variants emerged in the United States. Fewer than 2.5 million PBMCs per well were cultured in IMDM with roughly 5.2% human AB serum and 9 to 10 IU/ml IL-2, plus 10 ug/ml peptide pools. Half of the culture medium was replaced with fresh IL-2-containing medium on days 3 and 7. After roughly nine days of culture, CD4+ T cells were isolated by negative selection using the EasySep CD4+ T cell isolation kit. Ficoll-Paque Plus gradient centrifugation was used to isolate PBMCs from whole blood, and the isolated PBMCs were then either used fresh or cryopreserved at -140C. In general, triplicate wells were set up for every culture condition.

The CDR3 runs 13 amino acids, cysteine and phenylalanine included. The DNA shown is the 39-base CDR3, in frame from base 1. Sequences KGHDR (CDR1) and SFDVKD (CDR2) are obtained from the germline V gene. V lost 0 bases and J lost 5 bases; the stretch between them is 6 bases long. The method behind the library was PCR. DNA from cultured CD4+ T cells underwent TCR sequencing with the Oncomine TCR Beta short-read assay at the Johns Hopkins FTIC core. Genomic DNA was extracted from the cultured CD4+ T cells with the QIAamp micro DNA kit. Oncomine TCR Beta libraries from cultured CD4+ T cells were pooled using unique dual indexes and sequenced on an Illumina iSeq 100. In the paper's pipeline: Non-productive sequences were removed, and CDR3s that did not start with C, did not end with F or W, or were shorter than 7 amino acids were discarded. The MANAFEST web application identified antigen-specific clonotypes by comparing peptide-stimulated wells against reference wells and other culture wells. For a clone to be called positive, the clone needed an FDR below 0.05, an odds ratio above 5, and a productive frequency above 0.1% in at least two of three replicate wells. A clonotype counted as cross-reactive if it showed significant expansion both in the SARS-CoV-2 spike wells and in at least one common cold coronavirus spike condition. Levenshtein distances (stringdist) and unrooted phylogenetic trees (ape) in R version 3.6.1 were used to assess CDR3 homology. TCRdb trimmed public reads at Q25 via fastp, called clones via MiXCR and kept in-frame beta chains. Rows are unified per CDR3 protein, each entry keeping the most common DNA and genes. TCRdb's processing, not the authors' own work, is the source of the V and J calls. The sample table lists about 8,000 distinct CDR3 sequences, about half of them with a count of one. Roughly 35% of the sample is in the top ten clones.

The sample taken for sequencing was CD4+ T cells from blood, cultured in vitro. This clonotype was sampled from a human donor who had recovered from COVID-19. Recombination linked TRBV24-1 to TRBJ2-5; the D gene cannot be resolved reliably. Here the CDR3 is given as CATSDLTSETQYF. The DNA sequence follows: TGTGCCACCAGTGATTTGACAAGCGAGACCCAGTACTTC.